The 31 T cell receptor beta chains below were found in one sample sequenced in a study of cytomegalovirus exposure and HLA in healthy donors. The assay was immunoSEQ multiplex PCR, and TCRdb's table has in-frame clones only and misses some. The sample consists of around 400,000 clones, 70% to 90% of them appearing once. Specimen: PBMCs. Source of these receptors: a woman aged 18 to 35 in good health and CMV-seronegative.

V is TRBV7-6 and J is TRBJ1-1, with D unclear. Germline CDR1 is SGHVS and CDR2 is FNYEAQ. Trimming took off 1 base at V and 6 bases at J, with 9 bases between the two ends. The CDR3 has 13 amino acids. This chain's CDR3 is CASSLVGAAEAFF. CDR3 nucleotides: TGTGCCAGCAGCTTAGTCGGAGCGGCTGAAGCTTTCTTT.

The chain recombines TRBV4-1 with TRBJ2-1; possibly TRBD2 for D (6 bases). V lost 1 base to trimming and J lost 9 bases, with 13 bases between them. There are 14 residues in the CDR3. CDR1 and CDR2 (germline): MGHRA, YSYEKL. CDR3 DNA: TGCGCCAGCAGCCAAGTAGGGTTGGGAGGTGAGCAGTTCTTC. This codes for CASSQVGLGGEQFF.

The genes are TRBV2 and TRBJ2-7; D unresolved. CDR3 size: 13 residues. From germline, CDR1 is SNHLY and CDR2 FYNNEI. The V and J ends lost 3 bases and 4 bases respectively, with 10 bases between them. The CDR3 coding sequence is TGTGCCAGCAGTGAGAACACACCTTACGAGCAGTACTTC. Translated: CASSENTPYEQYF.

This clone has only one observation. This chain uses TRBV11-2 with TRBJ2-3, with 7 nucleotides matching TRBD2. Losses at the gene ends were 3 bases for V and 5 bases for J; bases not matched to a gene: 11. The CDR3 contains 16 residues. In germline, CDR1 is SGHAT, CDR2 FQNNGV. The CDR3 DNA is TGTGCCAGCAGCTTGGCTCGACTAGCTTTGGGAGATACGCAGTATTTT. Its translation is CASSLARLALGDTQYF.

This chain links TRBV4-1 with TRBJ2-4, with D tentatively TRBD2 (6 bases). Germline V CDR1 and CDR2: MGHRA, YSYEKL. V was trimmed by 1 base and J by 8 bases, leaving 21 bases between them. The CDR3 has 17 amino acids. This CDR3 reads CASSQGYSGPFGDIQYF. CDR3 nucleotide sequence: TGCGCCAGCAGCCAAGGGTATAGCGGCCCCTTTGGGGACATTCAGTACTTC.

The chain combines TRBV13 with TRBJ2-7; 12 bases are shared with TRBD2. J gave up 6 bases and V 5 bases, and 14 bases lay outside the gene matches. Germline-derived CDR1 and CDR2 are PRHDT and FYEKMQ (reference sequence). The CDR3 sequence is 17 residues long. The CDR3 loop is CASSPGSRLAGVFEQYF. The CDR3 DNA is TGTGCCAGCAGCCCGGGTTCGAGACTAGCGGGAGTTTTCGAGCAGTACTTC.

The chain joins TRBV30 to TRBJ2-2, with D possibly being TRBD2 (5 bases). The germline gives CDR1 GTSNPN, CDR2 SVGIG (reference sequence). Trimming stripped 0 bases from V and 4 bases from J, with 12 bases between. The CDR3 contains 15 residues. The CDR3 region is CAWSVSGFPTGELFF. In nucleotides, the CDR3 is TGTGCCTGGAGTGTGTCGGGGTTTCCCACCGGGGAGCTGTTTTTT.

In nucleotides, the CDR3 is TGTGCCAGCAGCACGCTAGCGGGGGGTACCTTCGGGGTCTACAATGAGCAGTTCTTC. Its translation: CASSTLAGGTFGVYNEQFF. The chain employs TRBV7-8 and TRBJ2-1, with TRBD2 identical over 11 bases. The ends lost 5 bases at V and 3 bases at J; junction bases unmatched: 15. Germline loops: CDR1 SGHVS, CDR2 FQNEAQ. The CDR3 is 19 residues long.

This chain joins TRBV28 and TRBJ2-7; 9 nucleotides agree with TRBD2. This CDR3 contains 16 residues. V lost 3 bases to trimming and J lost 7 bases; unmatched junction nucleotides: 13. CDR1 is MDHEN, CDR2 SYDVKM, per germline. CDR3 in amino acids: CASSFRREGLGVEQYF. CDR3 nucleotides: TGTGCCAGCAGTTTCAGGCGGGAGGGCCTTGGGGTTGAGCAGTACTTC.

The rearrangement joins TRBV5-1 to TRBJ2-2; tentative D call: TRBD2 (6 bases). Trimming cost V 9 bases and J 0 bases, with 18 bases left between them. Germline CDR1 SGHRS, CDR2 YFSETQ. The CDR3 consists of 16 residues. The CDR3 DNA reads TGCGCCACCCGCCTTAGCGCTAGCGCGAACACCGGGGAGCTGTTTTTT. Its protein product is CATRLSASANTGELFF.

The chain uses TRBV30 and TRBJ2-5, with 8 bases that match TRBD2. This CDR3 region has 18 residues. After removal of 4 bases from V and 2 bases from J, the junction contained 18 bases not matched to a gene. Germline lookup yields CDR1 GTSNPN and CDR2 SVGIG (reference sequence). CDR3 loop: CAWTLQRASGTSQETQYF. The CDR3 coding sequence is TGTGCCTGGACCCTCCAGCGAGCCTCCGGGACTAGTCAAGAGACCCAGTACTTC. Based on the CDR3 plus reference TRBV30 and TRBJ2-5, the full variable domain is SQTIHQWPATLVQPVGSPLSLECTVEGTSNPNLYWYRQAAGRGLQLLFYSVGIGQISSEVPQNLSASRPQDRQFILSSKKLLLSDSGFYLCAWTLQRASGTSQETQYFGPGTRLLVL.

The CDR3 region is CASSLEQGLAKNIQYF. In nucleotides, the CDR3 is TGTGCCAGCAGTTTAGAACAGGGCCTAGCCAAAAACATTCAGTACTTC. The chain links TRBV27 to TRBJ2-4, with D possibly matching TRBD1 (6 bases). This CDR3 contains 16 residues. CDR1 MNHEY and CDR2 SMNVEV come from the germline V gene (reference sequence). Trimming pared 2 bases from V and 0 bases from J, leaving 11 bases between.

In its sample, this clone was seen a few times. V and J are TRBV18 and TRBJ2-7; 10 bases map to TRBD2. CDR1 and CDR2 (germline): KGHSH, LQKENI. The V gene end was trimmed by 2 bases and the J gene end by 4 bases; junction bases not matched to a gene: 8. The CDR3 sequence is 16 residues long. DNA for the CDR3: TGTGCCAGCTCACCAGGTACTAGCGGGGTGATATACGAGCAGTACTTC. Amino acid sequence: CASSPGTSGVIYEQYF.

The chain links TRBV6-1 to TRBJ1-1; TRBD1 agrees at 7 bases. The length of the CDR3 is 16 residues. Trimming at V came to 4 bases and at J to 0 bases, leaving 8 bases not matched to a gene. Germline CDR1 is MNHNS and CDR2 is SASEGT. CDR3 nucleotides: TGTGCCAGCAGTGCCCCCCTACAGGGGATGAACACTGAAGCTTTCTTT. Translation: CASSAPLQGMNTEAFF.

This chain uses TRBV6-4 with TRBJ1-1, with D maybe TRBD1 (6 bases). The CDR3 is 14 amino acids. Trimming cost V 3 bases and J 4 bases, with 12 bases left between them. Germline V gives CDR1 MRHNA, CDR2 SNTAGT. The DNA of the CDR3 is TGTGCCAGCAGTGAATCAGGGGTTAGCACTGAAGCTTTCTTT. Translated: CASSESGVSTEAFF.

The chain carries TRBV2 and TRBJ1-1; no reliable D call. The germline gives CDR1 SNHLY, CDR2 FYNNEI. The V and J ends lost 7 bases and 0 bases respectively, with 21 bases between them. CDR3 length: 17 residues. CDR3 sequence: CASTPERVGSMNTEAFF. CDR3 sequence (DNA): TGTGCCAGCACCCCCGAACGGGTCGGGAGCATGAACACTGAAGCTTTCTTT.

CDR3 nucleotide sequence: TGTGCCAGCAGTCCAACCGGGACAGGGGGCGGAGGGAACACTGAAGCTTTCTTT. It codes for CASSPTGTGGGGNTEAFF. The chain recombines TRBV7-9 with TRBJ1-1; 12 bases match TRBD1. The V gene's germline CDR1 is SEHNR and CDR2 FQNEAQ (reference sequence). The ends lost 6 bases at V and 1 base at J; junction bases unmatched: 12. This CDR3 has 18 amino acids. Combining the CDR3 with reference TRBV7-9 and TRBJ1-1 gives the whole variable domain DTGVSQNPRHKITKRGQNVTFRCDPISEHNRLYWYRQTLGQGPEFLTYFQNEAQLEKSRLLSDRFSAERPKGSFSTLEIQRTEQGDSAMYLCASSPTGTGGGGNTEAFFGQGTRLTVV.

The J gene is TRBJ2-7, the V gene TRBV19; weak D call: TRBD2 (5 bases). V lost 5 bases and J 13 bases, leaving 21 bases between the germline ends. The germline gives CDR1 LNHDA, CDR2 SQIVND (reference sequence). There are 13 residues in the CDR3. The CDR3, as DNA: TGTGCCAGTAGTTCCCGACTACTCTGGAATCTCTACTTC. Translated, it gives CASSSRLLWNLYF.

The V gene is TRBV19, the J gene TRBJ2-1, with no clear D. The germline CDR1 and CDR2 sequences are LNHDA and SQIVND (reference sequence). The V end was cut by 5 bases, the J end by 7 bases, with 9 bases between. The CDR3 is 12 residues long. CDR3: CASSAARNEQFF. The CDR3 nucleotides read TGTGCCAGTAGTGCGGCTAGGAATGAGCAGTTCTTC.

As DNA, the CDR3 is TGTGCCAGCAGGAGGGACACCATGAACACTGAAGCTTTCTTT. Protein product: CASRRDTMNTEAFF. The chain links TRBV2 to TRBJ1-1, with D perhaps TRBD1 (6 bases). From germline, CDR1 is SNHLY and CDR2 FYNNEI. Trimming removed 6 bases at V and 0 bases at J, with 11 bases between. The CDR3 loop spans 14 amino acids. Full variable domain (missing parts from reference TRBV2 and TRBJ1-1): EPEVTQTPSHQVTQMGQEVILRCVPISNHLYFYWYRQILGQKVEFLVSFYNNEISEKSEIFDDQFSVERPDGSNFTLKIRSTKLEDSAMYFCASRRDTMNTEAFFGQGTRLTVV.

The chain recombines TRBV25-1 with TRBJ2-3, with 12 nucleotides matching TRBD2. Germline V lookup: CDR1 MGHDK, CDR2 SYGVNS. This CDR3 has 16 amino acids. V lost 8 bases and J lost 1; bases outside the gene matches: 7. The CDR3: CASDGSSGGGTDTQYF. The CDR3 nucleotides read TGTGCCAGCGACGGATCTAGCGGGGGGGGCACAGATACGCAGTATTTT. Complete variable domain (other parts from reference TRBV25-1 and TRBJ2-3): EADIYQTPRYLVIGTGKKITLECSQTMGHDKMYWYQQDPGMELHLIHYSYGVNSTEKGDLSSESTVSRIRTEHFPLTLESARPSHTSQYLCASDGSSGGGTDTQYFGPGTRLTVL.

CDR3 residues: CASSEIPDRADTQYF. In nucleotides, the CDR3 is TGTGCCAGCAGTGAAATCCCGGACAGGGCAGATACGCAGTATTTT. The chain employs TRBV6-1 and TRBJ2-3; TRBD1 aligns across 8 bases. The CDR3 extends over 15 amino acids. Germline V gives CDR1 MNHNS, CDR2 SASEGT. V lost 2 bases and J lost 4; bases outside the gene matches: 5.

This sequence joins TRBV27 and TRBJ2-2; 8 nucleotides match TRBD2. Trimming cost V 0 bases and J 5 bases; bases outside gene matches: 5. There are 16 residues in the CDR3. The germline V gene encodes CDR1 MNHEY and CDR2 SMNVEV (reference sequence). CDR3 DNA: TGTGCCAGCAGTTTATCCCCGGGGGGGCTTACCGGGGAGCTGTTTTTT. It encodes CASSLSPGGLTGELFF.

The V and J genes are TRBV7-8 and TRBJ2-3; TRBD2 matches 11 bases. The CDR3 totals 16 residues. The junction had 7 bases not matched to a gene; V was cut back by 5 bases and J by 3 bases. Per the germline V gene, CDR1 is SGHVS and CDR2 is FQNEAQ. CDR3 protein: CASSPRTSGSTDTQYF. CDR3 nucleotides: TGTGCCAGCAGCCCCCGGACTAGCGGGTCGACAGATACGCAGTATTTT.

The chain has TRBV10-3 and TRBJ2-5; 7 nucleotides line up with TRBD2. Looked up from germline, CDR1 is ENHRY and CDR2 is SYGVKD. The CDR3 loop spans 14 amino acids. After removal of 3 bases from V and 2 bases from J, the junction contained 3 bases not matched to a gene. As DNA, the CDR3 is TGTGCCATCAGTGACGGGCGGGAGCAAGAGACCCAGTACTTC. Protein product: CAISDGREQETQYF.

J is TRBJ2-7 and V is TRBV18, with D possibly being TRBD2 (7 bases). The CDR3 contains 15 residues. V was shortened by 3 bases and J by 2 bases, with 14 bases between the two germline ends. Per the germline V gene, CDR1 is KGHSH and CDR2 is LQKENI. This CDR3 reads CASSPVRGGTYEQYF. CDR3 bases: TGTGCCAGCTCACCCGTGAGGGGGGGGACCTACGAGCAGTACTTC.

This clone appeared a single time. The chain uses TRBV27 and TRBJ2-3, with D possibly being TRBD2 (6 bases). The CDR3 runs 12 residues. Germline-derived CDR1 and CDR2 are MNHEY and SMNVEV (reference sequence). V was shortened by 6 bases and J by 14 bases, with 18 bases between the two germline ends. CDR3 DNA: TGTGCCAGCAGCCCCGGGACTCGAGAGCCGTATTTT. It translates to CASSPGTREPYF.

The chain recombines TRBV4-2 with TRBJ2-2, with a tentative D call TRBD1 (6 bases). CDR1 is LGHNA and CDR2 is YNFKEQ in the germline V gene. The V gene lost 2 bases and the J gene lost 8 bases, with 15 bases spanning the gap. The CDR3 runs 15 residues. CDR3: CASSQYGQLTGELFF. CDR3 DNA: TGTGCCAGCAGCCAATATGGACAGCTAACTGGGGAGCTGTTTTTT.

The J gene is TRBJ2-1, the V gene TRBV7-3, with no clear D. Trimming cost V 4 bases and J 0 bases, with 10 bases left between them. The CDR3 loop spans 15 amino acids. Germline V gene data show CDR1 as SGHTA and CDR2 as FQGTGA. The CDR3 sequence is CASSSDISSYNEQFF. The CDR3 coding sequence is TGTGCCAGCAGCTCCGACATCTCCTCCTACAATGAGCAGTTCTTC.

This clone is a singleton in its sample. V gene TRBV27 combines with J gene TRBJ2-7, with 8 bases identical to TRBD2. The CDR3 is made up of 13 amino acids. Germline assignment: CDR1 MNHEY and CDR2 SMNVEV (reference sequence). The J segment lost 4 bases and the V segment lost 10 bases, leaving 9 bases of the junction unmatched. CDR3 DNA sequence: TGTGCCACCTCGGTCACTAGCGGTTACGAGCAGTACTTC. Its protein is CATSVTSGYEQYF.

The rearrangement joins TRBV30 to TRBJ1-5, with D unclear. The V gene lost 5 bases and the J gene lost 4 bases, with 12 bases spanning the gap. This CDR3 comprises 13 residues. Germline V gene lookup returns CDR1 GTSNPN and CDR2 SVGIG (reference sequence). CDR3: CAWGAGVNQPQHF. The CDR3 nucleotides are TGTGCCTGGGGTGCCGGGGTGAATCAGCCCCAGCATTTT.